This T cell receptor beta chain was observed in a study of preoperative IRX-2 immunotherapy in early breast cancer. Sequenced by immunoSEQ multiplex PCR; TCRdb stores in-frame clones only, minus some. Here the sample spans under 30,000 clones, roughly 89% being singletons. Treatment meaning: preoperative locoregional IRX-2 cytokine immunotherapy. This phase Ib study tested locoregional IRX-2 cytokine immunotherapy given before surgery. Sequences were derived from tumor tissue, sampled after IRX-2 immunotherapy. This receptor was identified in a human donor with breast cancer.

CDR3 in amino acids: CASSEVGPDYGYTF. CDR3 sequence (DNA): TGTGCCAGCAGTGAAGTGGGTCCAGATTATGGCTACACCTTC. The chain uses TRBV6-1 and TRBJ1-2; no firm D call. V lost 1 base and J 5 bases, leaving 11 bases between the germline ends. The length of the CDR3 is 14 residues. The germline V gene has CDR1 MNHNS and CDR2 SASEGT.